The next 27 T cell receptor beta chains were all read from a single sample in a study of cytomegalovirus exposure and HLA in healthy donors. Primers for the PCR totalled 60 Vbeta and 13 Jbeta. Clones were read by immunoSEQ multiplex PCR, and TCRdb kept only the in-frame ones, dropping some. The sample consists of 100,000 or so clones, approximately 64% of them appearing once. Sequencing input: PBMCs. Every receptor here comes from a human donor in good health.

The CDR3 nucleotides are TGTGCCAGCAGCTCAGCGGGAGGGCACACCGGGGAGCTGTTTTTT. It translates to CASSSAGGHTGELFF. This chain uses TRBV7-6 with TRBJ2-2; 10 nucleotides align to TRBD2. CDR1 and CDR2 (germline): SGHVS, FNYEAQ. J lost 3 bases, V lost 4 bases, and 2 bases had no gene match. The CDR3 spans 15 residues. Looking up the rest from reference TRBV7-6 and TRBJ2-2 gives the full variable domain: GAGVSQSPRYKVTKRGQDVALRCDPISGHVSLYWYRQALGQGPEFLTYFNYEAQQDKSGLPNDRFSAERPEGSISTLTIQRTEQRDSAMYRCASSSAGGHTGELFFGEGSRLTVL.

The chain links TRBV11-3 to TRBJ2-7, with D possibly being TRBD2 (6 bases). This CDR3 contains 15 residues. Trimming took off 5 bases at V and 2 bases at J, with 16 bases between the two ends. Germline V lookup: CDR1 SGHNT, CDR2 YENEEA. CDR3 protein: CASSPGGTGAYEQYF. CDR3 sequence (DNA): TGTGCCAGCAGCCCTGGGGGGACTGGTGCCTACGAGCAGTACTTC.

This clone was counted only a few times. The chain has TRBV4-1 and TRBJ2-6; 8 bases align to TRBD2. Germline V lookup: CDR1 MGHRA, CDR2 YSYEKL. Losses at the gene ends were 5 bases for V and 0 bases for J; bases not matched to a gene: 3. This CDR3 has 16 amino acids. As DNA, the CDR3 is TGCGCCAGCAGCAGAAGCGGGAGCTCTGGGGCCAACGTCCTGACTTTC. This translates into CASSRSGSSGANVLTF.

DNA for the CDR3: TGTGCCAGCAGCCCCCGGGGAAATTATGAAGCTTTCTTT. It encodes CASSPRGNYEAFF. The rearrangement joins TRBV28 to TRBJ1-1, with D hard to call. This CDR3 is 13 amino acids long. V shed 6 bases and J shed 7 bases, with 15 bases lying between them. In germline, CDR1 is MDHEN, CDR2 SYDVKM.

The chain combines TRBV6-5 with TRBJ1-6; D is possibly TRBD1 (5 bases). This CDR3 has 15 residues. V was clipped by 6 bases and J by 8 bases, with 17 bases between them. Germline CDR1 reads MNHEY; CDR2 reads SVGAGI. The CDR3 protein is CASSYGGSWDSPLHF. The CDR3 DNA follows: TGTGCCAGCAGCTACGGGGGGAGTTGGGATTCACCCCTCCACTTT.

The rearrangement joins TRBV6-5 to TRBJ1-1; D is undetermined. The V gene's germline CDR1 is MNHEY and CDR2 SVGAGI. V lost 3 bases to trimming and J lost 5 bases, with 10 bases between them. The CDR3 has 13 residues. The CDR3 loop reads CASSYQPETEAFF. The CDR3 bases are TGTGCCAGCAGTTATCAACCGGAGACTGAAGCTTTCTTT.

In this sample, this clone turned up a few times. V usage is TRBV5-6 and J usage is TRBJ2-5; 14 bases are shared with TRBD2. V gave up 4 bases and J gave up 5 bases; unmatched junction bases: 10. Looked up from germline, CDR1 is SGHDT and CDR2 is YYEEEE. This CDR3 comprises 17 residues. The CDR3 sequence is CASSPRLAGGPGETQYF. In nucleotides, the CDR3 is TGTGCCAGCAGCCCCAGACTAGCGGGAGGGCCGGGCGAGACCCAGTACTTC.

The gene calls are TRBV29-1 and TRBJ1-1; 8 positions agree with TRBD1. Per the germline V gene, CDR1 is SQVTM and CDR2 is ANQGSEA. The length of the CDR3 is 13 residues. V shed 7 bases, J shed 1 base, and the junction held 5 bases outside the gene matches. CDR3: CSAGDRTNTEAFF. The CDR3 DNA follows: TGCAGCGCCGGGGACAGGACGAACACTGAAGCTTTCTTT.

This rearrangement joins TRBV10-2 to TRBJ1-2; TRBD1 matches 7 bases. With V trimmed by 4 bases and J by 4 bases, 9 bases remained unmatched. Germline CDR1 reads WSHSY; CDR2 reads SAAADI. The CDR3 has 15 amino acids. CDR3 residues: CASSATLTGPYGYTF. In nucleotides, the CDR3 is TGCGCCAGCAGTGCGACGCTGACAGGGCCCTATGGCTACACCTTC.

The chain carries TRBV19 and TRBJ1-5; 9 nucleotides match TRBD1. The junction had 8 bases not matched to a gene; V was cut back by 5 bases and J by 6 bases. The CDR3 runs 15 residues. Germline V gene lookup returns CDR1 LNHDA and CDR2 SQIVND (reference sequence). The CDR3: CASSVQGARIQPQHF. The CDR3 coding sequence is TGTGCCAGTAGTGTACAGGGGGCGAGGATTCAGCCCCAGCATTTT.

Only one count was recorded for this clone. The chain combines TRBV2 with TRBJ2-4; tentative D call: TRBD1 (6 bases). CDR1 is SNHLY and CDR2 is FYNNEI in the germline V gene. V lost 7 bases to trimming and J lost 6 bases, with 19 bases between them. The CDR3 consists of 15 residues. The CDR3 DNA reads as TGTGCCAGCATGACGGGGCAGCGAGGGGGAAACATTCAGTACTTC. Amino acids: CASMTGQRGGNIQYF.

V is TRBV5-1 and J is TRBJ2-3, with 8 bases identical to TRBD2. The CDR3 length is 15 residues. V dropped 6 bases and J dropped 7; count of bases not matched to a gene: 13. Germline V gene sequence: CDR1 SGHRS, CDR2 YFSETQ. The chain's CDR3 is CASTKNMVAGNTQYF. In DNA form, the CDR3 reads TGCGCCAGCACTAAGAATATGGTAGCGGGGAATACGCAGTATTTT.

This clone was seen a few times. J is TRBJ1-4 and V is TRBV19, with 7 bases matching TRBD1. Germline CDR1 LNHDA, CDR2 SQIVND (reference sequence). V dropped 5 bases and J dropped 6; count of bases not matched to a gene: 3. The CDR3 runs to 13 residues. CDR3: CASSAGGYEKLFF. The CDR3, as DNA: TGTGCCAGTAGTGCAGGGGGGTATGAAAAACTGTTTTTT.

This clone appeared a few times. The chain couples TRBV7-2 to TRBJ2-7; the match to TRBD2 covers 7 bases. With V trimmed by 1 base and J by 4 bases, 10 bases remained unmatched. This CDR3 is 16 amino acids long. Germline V gene sequence: CDR1 SGHTA, CDR2 FQGNSA. CDR3 sequence: CASSLVGGRVVYEQYF. Here the CDR3 DNA reads TGTGCCAGCAGCTTAGTGGGCGGGAGAGTGGTTTACGAGCAGTACTTC.

The sample holds a few counts of this clone. The same CDR3 can be traced to other DNA sequences in this sample. The V and J genes are TRBV19 and TRBJ2-3, with TRBD1 as a possible D gene (5 bases). CDR1 is LNHDA and CDR2 is SQIVND in the germline V gene (reference sequence). The CDR3 totals 13 residues. V was clipped by 2 bases and J by 4 bases, with 7 bases between them. The CDR3 nucleotides are TGTGCCAGTAGTATAAGGGGCCCAGATACGCAGTATTTT. Protein product: CASSIRGPDTQYF.

The V gene is TRBV9, the J gene TRBJ2-3, with 7 bases identical to TRBD2. This CDR3 spans 15 amino acids. The trim removed 5 bases at V and 5 bases at J, leaving 11 bases unmatched. CDR1 is SGDLS, CDR2 YYNGEE, per germline. The chain's CDR3 is CASRKGGPREDTQYF. As DNA, the CDR3 is TGTGCCAGCAGGAAGGGAGGGCCGCGAGAAGATACGCAGTATTTT. Full variable domain (missing parts from reference TRBV9 and TRBJ2-3): DSGVTQTPKHLITATGQRVTLRCSPRSGDLSVYWYQQSLDQGLQFLIQYYNGEERAKGNILERFSAQQFPDLHSELNLSSLELGDSALYFCASRKGGPREDTQYFGPGTRLTVL.

This clone was seen a handful of times. The chain carries TRBV19 and TRBJ1-4, with D unresolved. The CDR3 has 17 residues. With 4 bases removed from V and 1 base from J, the gap between germline ends came to 16 bases. CDR1 is LNHDA and CDR2 is SQIVND in the germline V gene (reference sequence). The CDR3: CASSTGAGRRTNEKLFF. In DNA form, the CDR3 reads TGTGCCAGTAGTACAGGAGCGGGCAGGAGAACTAATGAAAAACTGTTTTTT.

V and J are TRBV10-1 and TRBJ2-3; D not resolved. This CDR3 spans 13 amino acids. CDR1 is WNHNN, CDR2 SYGVQD, per germline (reference sequence). V was clipped by 3 bases and J by 7 bases, with 11 bases between them. This CDR3 is CASSDLTQNTQYF. CDR3 nucleotides: TGCGCCAGCAGTGACCTGACACAAAATACGCAGTATTTT.

The chain couples TRBV14 to TRBJ2-3; D is undetermined. This CDR3 spans 15 amino acids. V was pared by 5 bases and J by 3 bases, with 15 bases between. Looked up from germline, CDR1 is SGHDN and CDR2 is FVKESK. The CDR3 DNA sequence: TGTGCCAGCAGCTCGCGACTTTGGCCAACAGATACGCAGTATTTT. It is translated as CASSSRLWPTDTQYF.

The chain links TRBV28 to TRBJ2-7, with unresolved D. This CDR3 contains 12 residues. Germline V gene data show CDR1 as MDHEN and CDR2 as SYDVKM. The V end was cut by 5 bases, the J end by 6 bases, with 11 bases between. CDR3 sequence: CASSLNRPEQYF. The CDR3 coding sequence is TGTGCCAGCAGTCTAAATCGTCCCGAGCAGTACTTC.

The gene calls are TRBV5-5 and TRBJ2-1, with 8 bases that match TRBD2. Germline-derived CDR1 and CDR2 are SGHKS and YYEKEE (reference sequence). The CDR3 consists of 18 residues. V lost 6 bases and J lost 0; bases outside the gene matches: 14. CDR3 DNA sequence: TGTGCCAGCACCCTAACCGTGGGCGGGAGGCACTCCTACAATGAGCAGTTCTTC. Its translation: CASTLTVGGRHSYNEQFF.

V and J are TRBV11-2 and TRBJ2-6, with no clear D. Germline loops: CDR1 SGHAT, CDR2 FQNNGV. This CDR3 has 17 amino acids. V lost 1 base, J lost 0 bases, and 10 bases lay in between. CDR3 loop: CASSLGYSSSGANVLTF. Here the CDR3 DNA reads TGTGCCAGCAGCTTAGGATACAGTTCCTCTGGGGCCAACGTCCTGACTTTC.

This clone was seen more than once but under ten times. V and J are TRBV27 and TRBJ1-2; 8 bases agree with TRBD1. The germline V gene encodes CDR1 MNHEY and CDR2 SMNVEV (reference sequence). Germline trimming cut 5 bases from V and 4 bases from J; bases unmatched to any gene: 9. This CDR3 is 15 amino acids long. The CDR3 region is CASSKKTGATYGYTF. Here the CDR3 DNA reads TGTGCCAGCAGTAAAAAGACAGGGGCGACCTATGGCTACACCTTC.

This chain joins TRBV7-8 and TRBJ1-3; possibly TRBD1 for D (5 bases). The germline CDR1 and CDR2 sequences are SGHVS and FQNEAQ. Trimming took off 5 bases at V and 3 bases at J, with 11 bases between the two ends. CDR3 length: 14 amino acids. The CDR3 DNA reads TGTGCCAGCAGCCCCGGGACTGTTGGAAACACCATATATTTT. Translating gives CASSPGTVGNTIYF.

This chain joins TRBV7-7 and TRBJ2-7; TRBD1 matches 8 bases. The CDR3 sequence is 15 residues long. Losses at the gene ends were 4 bases for V and 3 bases for J; bases not matched to a gene: 8. CDR1 is SSHAT, CDR2 FNYEAQ, per germline (reference sequence). CDR3 sequence: CASSYRQGLGYEQYF. CDR3 DNA: TGTGCCAGCAGCTACAGACAGGGGTTGGGCTACGAGCAGTACTTC. Complete variable domain (other parts from reference TRBV7-7 and TRBJ2-7): GAGVSQSPRYKVTKRGQDVTLRCDPISSHATLYWYQQALGQGPEFLTYFNYEAQPDKSGLPSDRFSAERPEGSISTLTIQRTEQRDSAMYRCASSYRQGLGYEQYFGPGTRLTVT.

The rearrangement links TRBV15 to TRBJ2-2, with D uncertain. This CDR3 spans 13 amino acids. The V gene's germline CDR1 is LNHNV and CDR2 YYDKDF (reference sequence). V lost 5 bases, J lost 3 bases, and 7 bases lay in between. The CDR3 sequence: CATSRADTGELFF. The DNA for the CDR3 is TGTGCCACCAGCCGCGCCGACACCGGGGAGCTGTTTTTT.

This clone appeared once. The same CDR3 can be traced to other DNA sequences in this sample. V is TRBV28 and J is TRBJ2-7; 7 nucleotides line up with TRBD2. Germline CDR1 is MDHEN and CDR2 is SYDVKM. V trimming: 2 bases; J trimming: 0 bases; junction bases outside the gene matches: 7. There are 16 residues in the CDR3. CDR3 sequence (DNA): TGTGCCAGCAGTTTAAGCGGGACGGGGCTCTCCTACGAGCAGTACTTC. Its translation is CASSLSGTGLSYEQYF.